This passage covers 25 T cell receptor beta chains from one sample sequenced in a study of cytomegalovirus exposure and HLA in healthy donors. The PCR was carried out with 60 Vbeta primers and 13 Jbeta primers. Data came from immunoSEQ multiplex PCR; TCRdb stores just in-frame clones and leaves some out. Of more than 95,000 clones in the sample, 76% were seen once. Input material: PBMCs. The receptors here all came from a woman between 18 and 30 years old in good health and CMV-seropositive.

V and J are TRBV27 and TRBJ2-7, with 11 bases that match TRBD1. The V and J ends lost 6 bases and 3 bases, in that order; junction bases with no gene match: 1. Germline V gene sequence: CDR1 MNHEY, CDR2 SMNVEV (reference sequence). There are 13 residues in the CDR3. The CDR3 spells CASSGTGGYEQYF. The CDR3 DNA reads TGTGCCAGCAGCGGGACAGGGGGCTACGAGCAGTACTTC.

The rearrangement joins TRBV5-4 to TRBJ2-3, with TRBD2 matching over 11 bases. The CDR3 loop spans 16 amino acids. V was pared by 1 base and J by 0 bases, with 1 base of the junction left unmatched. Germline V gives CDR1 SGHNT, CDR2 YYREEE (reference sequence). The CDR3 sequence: CASSLRLAGSTDTQYF. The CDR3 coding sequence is TGTGCCAGCAGCTTGCGACTAGCGGGGAGCACAGATACGCAGTATTTT.

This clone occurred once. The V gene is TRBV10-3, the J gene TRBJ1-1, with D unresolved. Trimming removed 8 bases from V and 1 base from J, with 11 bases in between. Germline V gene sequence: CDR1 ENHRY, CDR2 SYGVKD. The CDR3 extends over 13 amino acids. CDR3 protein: CAIAPDRNTEAFF. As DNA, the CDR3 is TGTGCCATCGCCCCAGATCGGAACACTGAAGCTTTCTTT.

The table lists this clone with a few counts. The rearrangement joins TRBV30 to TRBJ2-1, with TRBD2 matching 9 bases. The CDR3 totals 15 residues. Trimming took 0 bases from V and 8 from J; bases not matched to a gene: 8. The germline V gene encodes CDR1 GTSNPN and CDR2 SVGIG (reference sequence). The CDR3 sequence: CAWSVGIAGDYEQFF. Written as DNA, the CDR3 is TGTGCCTGGAGTGTGGGAATAGCGGGAGACTATGAGCAGTTCTTC.

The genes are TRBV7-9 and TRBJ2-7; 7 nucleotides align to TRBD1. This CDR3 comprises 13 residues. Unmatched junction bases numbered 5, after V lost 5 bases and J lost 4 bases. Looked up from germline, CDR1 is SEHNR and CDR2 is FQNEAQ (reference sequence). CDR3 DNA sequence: TGTGCCAGCAGCAACAGGGGCTTTTACGAGCAGTACTTC. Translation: CASSNRGFYEQYF.

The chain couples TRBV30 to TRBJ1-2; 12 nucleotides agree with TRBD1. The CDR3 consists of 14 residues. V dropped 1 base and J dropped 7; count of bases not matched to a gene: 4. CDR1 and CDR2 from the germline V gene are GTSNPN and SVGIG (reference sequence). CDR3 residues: CAWSAGQGASGYTF. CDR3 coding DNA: TGTGCCTGGAGTGCGGGACAGGGGGCCTCTGGCTACACCTTC. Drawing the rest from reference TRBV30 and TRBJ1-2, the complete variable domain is SQTIHQWPATLVQPVGSPLSLECTVEGTSNPNLYWYRQAAGRGLQLLFYSVGIGQISSEVPQNLSASRPQDRQFILSSKKLLLSDSGFYLCAWSAGQGASGYTFGSGTRLTVV.

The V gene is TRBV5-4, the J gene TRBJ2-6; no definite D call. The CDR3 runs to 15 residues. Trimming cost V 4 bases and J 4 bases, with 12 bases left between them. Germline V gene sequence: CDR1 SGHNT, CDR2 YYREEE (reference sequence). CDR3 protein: CASSLEASGANVLTF. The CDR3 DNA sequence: TGTGCCAGCAGCCTTGAGGCTTCAGGGGCCAACGTCCTGACTTTC.

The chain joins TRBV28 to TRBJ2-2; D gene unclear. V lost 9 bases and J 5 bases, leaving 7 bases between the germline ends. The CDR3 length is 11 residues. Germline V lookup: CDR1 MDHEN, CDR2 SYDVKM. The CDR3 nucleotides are TGTGCCAGTCGCGCTACCGGGGAGCTGTTTTTT. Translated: CASRATGELFF.

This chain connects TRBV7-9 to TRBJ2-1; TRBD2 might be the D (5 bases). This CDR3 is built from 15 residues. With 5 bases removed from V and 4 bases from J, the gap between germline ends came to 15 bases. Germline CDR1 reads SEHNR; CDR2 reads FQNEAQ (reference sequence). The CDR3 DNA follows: TGTGCCAGCAGCCACGGGATGAAAGGATACAATGAGCAGTTCTTC. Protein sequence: CASSHGMKGYNEQFF.

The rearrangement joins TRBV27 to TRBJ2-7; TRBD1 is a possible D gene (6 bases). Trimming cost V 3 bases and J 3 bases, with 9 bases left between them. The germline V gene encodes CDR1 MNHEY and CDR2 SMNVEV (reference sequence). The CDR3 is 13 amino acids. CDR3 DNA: TGTGCCAGCAGTTTTTTACAGGGCTACGAGCAGTACTTC. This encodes CASSFLQGYEQYF.

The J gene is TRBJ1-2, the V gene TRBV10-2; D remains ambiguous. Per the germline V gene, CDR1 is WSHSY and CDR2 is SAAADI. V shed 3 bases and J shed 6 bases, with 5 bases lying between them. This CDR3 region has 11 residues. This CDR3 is CASSEGDGYTF. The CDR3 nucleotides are TGCGCCAGCAGTGAAGGAGATGGCTACACCTTC.

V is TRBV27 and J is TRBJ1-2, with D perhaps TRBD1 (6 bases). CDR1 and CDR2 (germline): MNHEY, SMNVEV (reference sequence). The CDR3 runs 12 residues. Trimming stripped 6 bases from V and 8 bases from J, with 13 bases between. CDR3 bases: TGTGCCAGCAGCCCTCAGGGGTGGGGCTACACCTTC. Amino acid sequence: CASSPQGWGYTF.

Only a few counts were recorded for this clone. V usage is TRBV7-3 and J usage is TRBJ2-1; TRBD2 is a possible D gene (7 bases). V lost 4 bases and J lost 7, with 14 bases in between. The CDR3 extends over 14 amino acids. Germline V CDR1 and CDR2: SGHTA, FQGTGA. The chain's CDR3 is CASSSGGGANEQFF. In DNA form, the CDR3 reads TGTGCCAGCAGCTCCGGTGGGGGGGCAAATGAGCAGTTCTTC.

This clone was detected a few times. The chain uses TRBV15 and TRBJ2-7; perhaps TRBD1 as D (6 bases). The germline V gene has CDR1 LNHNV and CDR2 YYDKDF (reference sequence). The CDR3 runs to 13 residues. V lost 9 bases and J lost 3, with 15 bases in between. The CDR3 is CATNRDGLYEQYF. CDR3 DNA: TGTGCCACTAACAGGGACGGACTCTACGAGCAGTACTTC.

CDR3 sequence: CASSKTTSGRANEQFF. CDR3 nucleotides: TGTGCCAGTAGTAAAACGACTAGCGGGAGGGCCAATGAGCAGTTCTTC. V gene TRBV19 combines with J gene TRBJ2-1; 14 bases line up with TRBD2. V dropped 4 bases and J dropped 6; count of bases not matched to a gene: 5. Germline CDR1 is LNHDA and CDR2 is SQIVND (reference sequence). The CDR3 extends over 16 amino acids.

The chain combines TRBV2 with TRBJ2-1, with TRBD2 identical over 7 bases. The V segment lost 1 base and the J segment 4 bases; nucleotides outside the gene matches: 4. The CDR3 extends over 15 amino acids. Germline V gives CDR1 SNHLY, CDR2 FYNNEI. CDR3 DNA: TGTGCCAGCAGTGAAGACGGCGGGAGTTACAATGAGCAGTTCTTC. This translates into CASSEDGGSYNEQFF.

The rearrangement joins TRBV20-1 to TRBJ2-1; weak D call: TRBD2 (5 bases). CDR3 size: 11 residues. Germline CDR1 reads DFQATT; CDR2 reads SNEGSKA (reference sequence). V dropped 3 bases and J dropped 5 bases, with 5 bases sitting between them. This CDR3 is CSASGDNEQFF. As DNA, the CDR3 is TGCAGTGCTAGCGGGGACAATGAGCAGTTCTTC.

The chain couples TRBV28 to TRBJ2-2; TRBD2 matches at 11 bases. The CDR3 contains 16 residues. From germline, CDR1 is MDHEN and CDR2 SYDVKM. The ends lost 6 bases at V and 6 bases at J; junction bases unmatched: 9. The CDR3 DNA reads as TGTGCCAGCAGAGAGACTAGCGGGAATAGGCCCGGGGAGCTGTTTTTT. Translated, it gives CASRETSGNRPGELFF. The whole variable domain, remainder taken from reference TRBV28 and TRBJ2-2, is DVKVTQSSRYLVKRTGEKVFLECVQDMDHENMFWYRQDPGLGLRLIYFSYDVKMKEKGDIPEGYSVSREKKERFSLILESASTNQTSMYLCASRETSGNRPGELFFGEGSRLTVL.

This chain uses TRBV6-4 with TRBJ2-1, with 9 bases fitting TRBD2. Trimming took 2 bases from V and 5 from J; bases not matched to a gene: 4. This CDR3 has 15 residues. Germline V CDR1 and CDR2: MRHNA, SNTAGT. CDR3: CASSDELAGHNEQFF. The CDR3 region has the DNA TGTGCCAGCAGTGACGAGCTAGCGGGGCACAATGAGCAGTTCTTC.

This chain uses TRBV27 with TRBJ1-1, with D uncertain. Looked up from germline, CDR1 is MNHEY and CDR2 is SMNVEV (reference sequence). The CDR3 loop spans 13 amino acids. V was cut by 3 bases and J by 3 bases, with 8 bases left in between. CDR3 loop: CASSFWQDTEAFF. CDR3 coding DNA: TGTGCCAGCAGTTTTTGGCAAGACACTGAAGCTTTCTTT.

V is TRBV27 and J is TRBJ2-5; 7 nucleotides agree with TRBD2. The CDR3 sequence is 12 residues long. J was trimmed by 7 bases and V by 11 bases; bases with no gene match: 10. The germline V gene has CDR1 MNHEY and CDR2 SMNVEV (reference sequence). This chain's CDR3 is CAAGGVVGTQYF. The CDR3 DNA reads TGTGCCGCTGGGGGGGTAGTGGGGACCCAGTACTTC.

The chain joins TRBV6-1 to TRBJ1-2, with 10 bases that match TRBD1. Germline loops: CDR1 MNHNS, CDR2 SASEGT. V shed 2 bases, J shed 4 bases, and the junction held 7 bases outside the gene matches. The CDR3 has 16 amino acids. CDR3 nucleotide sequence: TGTGCCAGCAGTGAAACGCCCGGGACAGGGGTCTATGGCTACACCTTC. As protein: CASSETPGTGVYGYTF.

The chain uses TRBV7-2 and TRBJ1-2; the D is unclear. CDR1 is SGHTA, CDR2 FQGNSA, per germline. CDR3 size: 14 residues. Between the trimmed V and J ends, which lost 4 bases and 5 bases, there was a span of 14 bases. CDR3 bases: TGTGCCAGCAGCTCCGCCCACAGATTTTATGGCTACACCTTC. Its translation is CASSSAHRFYGYTF.

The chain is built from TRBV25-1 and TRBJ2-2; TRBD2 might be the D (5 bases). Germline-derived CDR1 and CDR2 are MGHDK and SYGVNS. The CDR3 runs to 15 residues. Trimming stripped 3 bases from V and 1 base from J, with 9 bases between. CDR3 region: CASSDPAVNTGELFF. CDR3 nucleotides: TGTGCCAGCAGTGACCCAGCGGTGAACACCGGGGAGCTGTTTTTT.

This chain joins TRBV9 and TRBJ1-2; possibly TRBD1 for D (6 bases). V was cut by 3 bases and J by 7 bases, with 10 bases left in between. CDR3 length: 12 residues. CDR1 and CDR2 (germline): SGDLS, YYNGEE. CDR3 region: CASSAQGAGYTF. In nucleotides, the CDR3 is TGTGCCAGCAGCGCACAGGGAGCTGGCTACACCTTC.